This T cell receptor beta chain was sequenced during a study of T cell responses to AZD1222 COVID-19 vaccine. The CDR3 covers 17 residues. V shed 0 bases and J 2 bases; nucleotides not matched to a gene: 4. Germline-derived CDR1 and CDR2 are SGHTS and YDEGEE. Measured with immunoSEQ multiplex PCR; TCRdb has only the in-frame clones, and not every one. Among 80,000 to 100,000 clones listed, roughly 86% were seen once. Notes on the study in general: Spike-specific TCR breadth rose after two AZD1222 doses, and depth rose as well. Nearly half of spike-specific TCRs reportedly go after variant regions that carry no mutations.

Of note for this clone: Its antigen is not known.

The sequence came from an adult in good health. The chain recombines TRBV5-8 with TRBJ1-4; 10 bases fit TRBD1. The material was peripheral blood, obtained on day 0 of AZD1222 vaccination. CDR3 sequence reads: CASSLGQGASTNEKLFF. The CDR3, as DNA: TGTGCCAGCAGCTTGGGACAGGGGGCGTCCACTAATGAAAAACTGTTTTTT.